These 20 T cell receptor beta chains originate from one sample sequenced in a study of blood T cells in healthy people across ages. For the second PCR, which ran for about 7 to 11 cycles, a sample-barcoded 5' primer and a J-beta primer mix were used. In TCRdb, the 5' RACE reads were re-called with MiXCR into one record per CDR3 protein. Among 600,000 to 650,000 distinct CDR3 sequences listed, under 70% were seen once. Sequencing input: blood. These receptors all stem from a man in his fifties or sixties in good health.

This clonotype showed up just a few times. V is TRBV7-9 and J is TRBJ1-1; a possible D gene is TRBD1 (5 bases). V was trimmed by 5 bases and J by 4 bases, leaving 14 bases between them. From germline, CDR1 is SEHNR and CDR2 FQNEAQ (reference sequence). The CDR3 has 14 amino acids. The CDR3 coding sequence is TGTGCCAGCAGCCCTCGTGATGGGGGCACTGAAGCTTTCTTT. This encodes CASSPRDGGTEAFF.

Here the CDR3 reads CSARDKGWETQYF. The CDR3 DNA reads TGCAGTGCTAGAGATAAGGGTTGGGAGACCCAGTACTTC. V gene TRBV20-1 combines with J gene TRBJ2-5; the D is unclear. The CDR3 is 13 residues long. CDR1 DFQATT and CDR2 SNEGSKA come from the germline V gene (reference sequence). V lost 0 bases to trimming and J lost 5 bases, with 10 bases between them.

The V gene is TRBV20-1, the J gene TRBJ1-5; the match to TRBD1 covers 7 bases. The CDR3 covers 17 residues. Per the germline V gene, CDR1 is DFQATT and CDR2 is SNEGSKA (reference sequence). V lost 0 bases and J lost 6; bases outside the gene matches: 14. The DNA for the CDR3 is TGCAGTGCTAGAGATTTAAGGGGGCAGTTGGGGATTCAGCCCCAGCATTTT. Its translation: CSARDLRGQLGIQPQHF.

The rearrangement links TRBV20-1 to TRBJ2-1, with 9 bases aligning to TRBD2. Germline CDR1 reads DFQATT; CDR2 reads SNEGSKA (reference sequence). With V trimmed by 0 bases and J by 0 bases, 3 bases remained unmatched. This CDR3 comprises 16 residues. CDR3 in amino acids: CSARDSGGSSYNEQFF. The CDR3 coding sequence is TGCAGTGCTAGAGATAGCGGGGGTAGCTCCTACAATGAGCAGTTCTTC.

This CDR3 reads CATSRDFAGGNYGYTF. The CDR3 DNA reads as TGTGCCACCAGCAGAGATTTCGCAGGGGGCAACTATGGCTACACCTTC. The rearrangement joins TRBV15 to TRBJ1-2; 8 bases line up with TRBD1. CDR3 length equals 16 residues. Germline trimming cut 0 bases from V and 2 bases from J; bases unmatched to any gene: 5. CDR1 is LNHNV, CDR2 YYDKDF, per germline (reference sequence).

The chain joins TRBV12-5 to TRBJ2-7, with D perhaps TRBD2 (5 bases). V lost 4 bases and J lost 1, with 14 bases in between. This CDR3 spans 15 amino acids. From germline, CDR1 is LGHNT and CDR2 FRNRAP. The CDR3 is CASGSFLTGSYEQYF. The CDR3, as DNA: TGTGCTAGTGGTTCGTTCCTGACGGGATCCTACGAGCAGTACTTC.

The chain carries TRBV3-1 and TRBJ1-2; 7 bases align to TRBD1. Trimming cost V 7 bases and J 0 bases; bases outside gene matches: 8. The germline V gene encodes CDR1 LGHDT and CDR2 YNNKEL (reference sequence). The CDR3 covers 15 residues. CDR3 DNA: TGTGCCAGCACCCGGGGGGACAGCGCTAACTATGGCTACACCTTC. Protein sequence: CASTRGDSANYGYTF.

This clonotype was seen at least ten times. V usage is TRBV7-2 and J usage is TRBJ2-5; unclear D gene. Trimming took 4 bases from V and 1 from J, leaving 10 bases between them. The CDR3 is 14 amino acids. In germline, CDR1 is SGHTA, CDR2 FQGNSA. The DNA of the CDR3 is TGTGCCAGCAGCTCACAAAAGGGCCAAGAGACCCAGTACTTC. Amino acids: CASSSQKGQETQYF.

The V gene is TRBV2, the J gene TRBJ2-6; the D gene could be TRBD1 or TRBD2 (5 bases each). The CDR3 sequence is 14 residues long. Germline CDR1 and CDR2: SNHLY and FYNNEI. Between the trimmed V and J ends, which lost 6 bases and 0 bases, there was a span of 6 bases. As DNA, the CDR3 is TGTGCCAGCAGGGGGGTCTCTGGGGCCAACGTCCTGACTTTC. It specifies CASRGVSGANVLTF.

This clonotype is a singleton in its sample. The V call is TRBV5-1, the J call TRBJ1-1, with 8 bases lining up with TRBD1. Germline CDR1 and CDR2: SGHRS and YFSETQ. The CDR3 is 15 residues long. V shed 4 bases, J shed 1 base, and the junction held 6 bases outside the gene matches. CDR3 protein: CASSPRTGPNTEAFF. CDR3 bases: TGCGCCAGCAGCCCCAGGACAGGGCCGAACACTGAAGCTTTCTTT.

As regards this clonotype: A read error may be the cause here, since a much bigger clone is one base away. The chain combines TRBV28 with TRBJ2-7, with D maybe TRBD2 (6 bases). The J call is doubtful: the DNA matches TRBJ2-5 better. Germline V gives CDR1 MDHEN, CDR2 SYDVKM. The CDR3 is made up of 16 amino acids. CDR3 bases: TGTGCCAGCGGTTCGTGGGTGGAGGGAGATAAAGAGACCCAGTACTTC. This encodes CASGSWVEGDKETQYF.

This clonotype was recorded once. The V gene is TRBV20-1, the J gene TRBJ2-4; 11 bases are a match to TRBD2. Matching the DNA end better, TRBJ2-7 makes the J call doubtful. Germline V gene data show CDR1 as DFQATT and CDR2 as SNEGSKA (reference sequence). This CDR3 comprises 14 residues. The CDR3 region is CSASGTSGTYEQYF. DNA of the CDR3: TGCAGTGCTAGTGGGACTAGCGGAACCTACGAGCAGTACTTC.

This clonotype was seen a handful of times. The gene calls are TRBV24-1 and TRBJ1-2; D uncertain. V lost 3 bases and J 1 base, leaving 8 bases between the germline ends. The CDR3 has 14 residues. CDR1 and CDR2 (germline): KGHDR, SFDVKD. The DNA for the CDR3 is TGTGCCACCAGTGATCCGAGCTATAACTATGGCTACACCTTC. It translates to CATSDPSYNYGYTF.

In this sample, this clonotype turned up once. An end of the junction differs from the germline gene, which may be a read error. The CDR3 region is CANSFAGTGVQEQFF. In nucleotides, the CDR3 is TGTGCCAACAGTTTCGCCGGGACAGGGGTCCAGGAGCAGTTCTTC. The rearrangement joins TRBV12-3 or TRBV12-4 to TRBJ2-1, with 10 bases aligning to TRBD1. This CDR3 is 15 amino acids long.

J is TRBJ1-4 and V is TRBV27, with a weak D call TRBD1 (6 bases). Per germline, CDR1 MNHEY and CDR2 SMNVEV (reference sequence). CDR3 length: 15 residues. The V gene lost 5 bases and the J gene lost 8 bases, with 18 bases spanning the gap. The CDR3 spells CASSPKGVRGEKLFF. The CDR3 nucleotides read TGTGCCAGCAGTCCAAAGGGGGTGCGGGGGGAAAAACTGTTTTTT.

Points on this clonotype: Compared with germline, one end of the junction differs, possibly owing to a read error. V gene TRBV20-1 combines with J gene TRBJ1-2, with D possibly being TRBD1 (6 bases). Germline loops: CDR1 DFQATT, CDR2 SNEGSKA (reference sequence). CDR3 length: 15 amino acids. The CDR3 nucleotides read TGCAGTGCTAGAAAGAGAGTGACAGGAGCATATGACTACACCTTC. Its protein is CSARKRVTGAYDYTF.

The rearrangement uses TRBV5-6 and TRBJ2-1; D gene ambiguous. The CDR3 sequence is 11 residues long. Germline V lookup: CDR1 SGHDT, CDR2 YYEEEE. The V and J ends lost 4 bases and 10 bases respectively, with 9 bases between them. As DNA, the CDR3 is TGTGCCAGCAGCCGGACGTGGGAGCAGTTCTTC. Protein sequence: CASSRTWEQFF.

This clonotype occurred a few times. V and J are TRBV7-7 and TRBJ2-1; D ambiguous. The CDR3 is made up of 14 amino acids. Germline V CDR1 and CDR2: SSHAT, FNYEAQ (reference sequence). Trimming removed 4 bases at V and 0 bases at J, with 7 bases between. This CDR3 reads CASSSGVSYNEQFF. In DNA form, the CDR3 reads TGTGCCAGCAGCTCAGGCGTCTCCTACAATGAGCAGTTCTTC.

The V call is TRBV10-1, the J call TRBJ2-4, with D possibly TRBD1 on 5 matching bases. The germline gives CDR1 WNHNN, CDR2 SYGVQD (reference sequence). Between the trimmed V and J ends, which lost 8 bases and 4 bases, there was a span of 12 bases. The length of the CDR3 is 13 residues. The CDR3 DNA sequence: TGCGCCAGCTCGCAGGGTGGTAAAAACATTCAGTACTTC. Translated: CASSQGGKNIQYF.

In this sample, this clonotype turned up a few times. The chain joins TRBV20-1 to TRBJ2-7; TRBD2 aligns across 7 bases. This CDR3 spans 13 amino acids. The V and J ends lost 3 bases and 0 bases, in that order; junction bases with no gene match: 2. CDR1 is DFQATT and CDR2 is SNEGSKA in the germline V gene (reference sequence). CDR3 amino acids: CSASGGNSYEQYF. CDR3 DNA: TGCAGTGCTAGCGGGGGGAACTCCTACGAGCAGTACTTC.